This record covers a single TCR beta chain. The CDR3 covers 20 residues. After removal of 6 bases from V and 0 bases from J, the junction contained 17 bases not matched to a gene. From germline, CDR1 is MNHNY and CDR2 SVGAGI (reference sequence). The data stem from a study of blood T cell repertoires in COVID-19. Profiled with immunoSEQ multiplex PCR; TCRdb holds only in-frame clones, not every one. The data contain about 200,000 clones, around 88% of them singletons. V usage is TRBV6-6 and J usage is TRBJ2-3; 11 bases align to TRBD2. This TCR came from a woman aged 45-60 years with acute or convalescent COVID-19. Sequencing used peripheral blood. As DNA, the CDR3 is TGTGCCAGCAGCCCCCATAGCGGGAGGGCCGCTCGATTCAGCACAGATACGCAGTATTTT. It translates to CASSPHSGRAARFSTDTQYF.